The T cell receptor (beta chain) under discussion was sequenced for a study of blood T cell repertoires in COVID-19. Study information: The cDNA or gDNA used as material had been derived from T cells, B-cell-depleted T cells, or PBMCs.

This clone was seen only once. The V and J ends lost 5 bases and 0 bases respectively, with 16 bases between them. This CDR3 has 17 residues. Germline V lookup: CDR1 KGHSH, CDR2 LQKENI. Participants spanned ages about 18 to 95 years and resided in 20 to 25 US areas. Each participant's cohort was designated according to participant-reported clinical history. Resolution of symptoms, clearance, or two negative PCRs was present in recovered Cohort 3 donors. The assay was immunoSEQ multiplex PCR, and TCRdb's table has in-frame clones only and misses some. Here the sample spans 200,000 to 250,000 clones, 90% being singletons.

Source material: PBMCs or T cells enriched from blood (not recorded which). This sequence originates from a man aged 25 to 40 who had recovered from COVID-19. The chain is built from TRBV18 and TRBJ1-4; TRBD1 is a possible D gene (6 bases). In DNA, the CDR3 is TGTGCCAGCTCAGCGTCCATGGACAGCGCAACTAATGAAAAACTGTTTTTT. Protein sequence: CASSASMDSATNEKLFF.